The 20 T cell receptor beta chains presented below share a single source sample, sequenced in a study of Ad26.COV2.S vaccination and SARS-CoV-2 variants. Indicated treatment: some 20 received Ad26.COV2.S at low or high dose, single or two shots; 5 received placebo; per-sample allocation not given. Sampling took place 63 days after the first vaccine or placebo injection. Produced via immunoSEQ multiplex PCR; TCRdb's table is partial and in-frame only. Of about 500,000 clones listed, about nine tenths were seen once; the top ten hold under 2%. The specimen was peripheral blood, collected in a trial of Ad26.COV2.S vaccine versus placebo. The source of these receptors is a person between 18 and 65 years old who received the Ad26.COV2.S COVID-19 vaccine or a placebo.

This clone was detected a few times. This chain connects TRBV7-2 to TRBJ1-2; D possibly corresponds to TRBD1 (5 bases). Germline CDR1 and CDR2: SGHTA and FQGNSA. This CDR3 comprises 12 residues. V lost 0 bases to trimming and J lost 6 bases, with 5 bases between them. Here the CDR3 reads CASSLAGDGYTF. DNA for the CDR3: TGTGCCAGCAGCTTAGCGGGGGATGGCTACACCTTC.

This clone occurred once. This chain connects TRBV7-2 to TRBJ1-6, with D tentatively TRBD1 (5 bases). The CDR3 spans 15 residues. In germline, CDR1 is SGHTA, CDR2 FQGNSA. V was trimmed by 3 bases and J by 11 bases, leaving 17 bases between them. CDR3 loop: CASSLTGTTYPPLHF. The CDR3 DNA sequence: TGTGCCAGCAGCTTGACCGGGACCACTTATCCACCCCTCCACTTT.

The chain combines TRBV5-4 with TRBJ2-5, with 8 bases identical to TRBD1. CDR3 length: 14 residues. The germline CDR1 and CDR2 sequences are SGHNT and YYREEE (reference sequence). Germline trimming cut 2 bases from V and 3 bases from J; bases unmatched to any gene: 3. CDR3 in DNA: TGTGCCAGCAGCTTACAGGGGGTCGAAGAGACCCAGTACTTC. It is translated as CASSLQGVEETQYF.

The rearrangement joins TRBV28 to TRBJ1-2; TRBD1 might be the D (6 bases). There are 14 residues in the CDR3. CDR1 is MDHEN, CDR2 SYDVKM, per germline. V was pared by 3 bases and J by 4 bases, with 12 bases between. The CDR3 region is CASSFGGQFYGYTF. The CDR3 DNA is TGTGCCAGCAGTTTCGGCGGACAGTTCTATGGCTACACCTTC.

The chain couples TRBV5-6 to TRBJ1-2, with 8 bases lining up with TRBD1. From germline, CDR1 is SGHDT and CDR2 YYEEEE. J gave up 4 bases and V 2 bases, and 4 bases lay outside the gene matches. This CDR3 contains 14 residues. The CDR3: CASSFADRAYGYTF. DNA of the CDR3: TGTGCCAGCAGCTTTGCGGACAGGGCCTATGGCTACACCTTC.

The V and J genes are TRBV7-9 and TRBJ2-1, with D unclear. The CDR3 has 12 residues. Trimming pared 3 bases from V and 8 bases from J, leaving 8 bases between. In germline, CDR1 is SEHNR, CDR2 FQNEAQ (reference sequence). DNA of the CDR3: TGTGCCAGCAGCTTTCTTAAGGATGAGCAGTTCTTC. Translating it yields CASSFLKDEQFF.

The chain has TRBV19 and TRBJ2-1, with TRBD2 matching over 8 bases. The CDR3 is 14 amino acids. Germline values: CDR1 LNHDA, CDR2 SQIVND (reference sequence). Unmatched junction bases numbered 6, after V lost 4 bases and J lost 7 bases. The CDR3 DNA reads TGTGCCAGTAGTAGGCGGGAGGCTAGAAATGAGCAGTTCTTC. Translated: CASSRREARNEQFF.

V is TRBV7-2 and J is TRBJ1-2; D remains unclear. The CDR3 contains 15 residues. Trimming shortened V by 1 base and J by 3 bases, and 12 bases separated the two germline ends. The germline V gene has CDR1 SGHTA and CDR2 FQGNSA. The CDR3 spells CASSLDKGAYYGYTF. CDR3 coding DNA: TGTGCCAGCAGCTTAGATAAGGGAGCTTACTATGGCTACACCTTC.

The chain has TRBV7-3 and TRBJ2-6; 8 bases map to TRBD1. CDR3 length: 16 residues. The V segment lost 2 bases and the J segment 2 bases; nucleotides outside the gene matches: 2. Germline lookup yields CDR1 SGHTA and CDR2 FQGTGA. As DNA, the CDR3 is TGTGCCAGCAGCTTACAGGGGGCGCCTGGGGCCAACGTCCTGACTTTC. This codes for CASSLQGAPGANVLTF.

The CDR3 here is CASITNRGRARASGANVLTF. The CDR3 nucleotides read TGTGCCAGTATTACTAACCGGGGAAGGGCTCGGGCCTCTGGGGCCAACGTCCTGACTTTC. V is TRBV19 and J is TRBJ2-6; possible D gene TRBD2, 5 bases. The CDR3 contains 20 residues. With 7 bases removed from V and 0 bases from J, the gap between germline ends came to 25 bases. CDR1 and CDR2 (germline): LNHDA, SQIVND (reference sequence).

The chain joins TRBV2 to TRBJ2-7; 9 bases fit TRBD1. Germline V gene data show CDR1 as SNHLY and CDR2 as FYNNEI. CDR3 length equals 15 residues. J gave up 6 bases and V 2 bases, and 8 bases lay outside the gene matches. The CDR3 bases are TGTGCCAGCAGTGAATTAAGGACAGGGGTGGGCGAGCAGTACTTC. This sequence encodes CASSELRTGVGEQYF.

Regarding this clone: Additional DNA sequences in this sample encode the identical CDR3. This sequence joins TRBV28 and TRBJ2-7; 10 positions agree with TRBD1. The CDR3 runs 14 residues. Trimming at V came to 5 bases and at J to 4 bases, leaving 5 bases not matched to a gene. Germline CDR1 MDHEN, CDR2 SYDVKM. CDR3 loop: CASSTGTGVYEQYF. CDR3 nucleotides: TGTGCCAGCAGTACCGGGACAGGGGTATACGAGCAGTACTTC.

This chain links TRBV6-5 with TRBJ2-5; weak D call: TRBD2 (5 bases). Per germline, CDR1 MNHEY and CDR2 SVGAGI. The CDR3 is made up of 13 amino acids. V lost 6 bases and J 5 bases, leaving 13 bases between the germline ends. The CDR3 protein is CASSPDRRETQYF. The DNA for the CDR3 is TGTGCCAGCAGCCCCGACCGGAGGGAGACCCAGTACTTC.

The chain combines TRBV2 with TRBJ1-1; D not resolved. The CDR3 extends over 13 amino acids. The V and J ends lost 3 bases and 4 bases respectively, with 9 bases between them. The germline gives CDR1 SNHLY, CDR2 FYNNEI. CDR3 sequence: CASSDIVGTEAFF. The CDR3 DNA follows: TGTGCCAGCAGTGATATAGTGGGCACTGAAGCTTTCTTT. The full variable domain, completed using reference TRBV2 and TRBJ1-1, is EPEVTQTPSHQVTQMGQEVILRCVPISNHLYFYWYRQILGQKVEFLVSFYNNEISEKSEIFDDQFSVERPDGSNFTLKIRSTKLEDSAMYFCASSDIVGTEAFFGQGTRLTVV.

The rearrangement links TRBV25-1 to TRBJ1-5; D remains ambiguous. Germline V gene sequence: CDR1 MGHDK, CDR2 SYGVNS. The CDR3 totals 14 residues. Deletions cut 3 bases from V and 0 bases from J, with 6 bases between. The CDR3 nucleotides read TGTGCCAGCAGTGAGGACTATAGCAATCAGCCCCAGCATTTT. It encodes CASSEDYSNQPQHF.

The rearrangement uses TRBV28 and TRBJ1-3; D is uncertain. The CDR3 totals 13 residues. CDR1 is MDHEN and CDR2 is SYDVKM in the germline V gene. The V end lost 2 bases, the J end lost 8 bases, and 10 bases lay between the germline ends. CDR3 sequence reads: CASSLAGVYTIYF. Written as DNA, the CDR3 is TGTGCCAGCAGTTTAGCTGGGGTTTACACCATATATTTT. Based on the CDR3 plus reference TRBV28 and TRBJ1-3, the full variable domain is DVKVTQSSRYLVKRTGEKVFLECVQDMDHENMFWYRQDPGLGLRLIYFSYDVKMKEKGDIPEGYSVSREKKERFSLILESASTNQTSMYLCASSLAGVYTIYFGEGSWLTVV.

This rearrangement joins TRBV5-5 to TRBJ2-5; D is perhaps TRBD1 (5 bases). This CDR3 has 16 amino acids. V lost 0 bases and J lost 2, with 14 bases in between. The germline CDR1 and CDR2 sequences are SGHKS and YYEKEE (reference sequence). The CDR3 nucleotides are TGTGCCAGCAGCTTGGCCGATGCTACAGGACAAGAGACCCAGTACTTC. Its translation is CASSLADATGQETQYF.

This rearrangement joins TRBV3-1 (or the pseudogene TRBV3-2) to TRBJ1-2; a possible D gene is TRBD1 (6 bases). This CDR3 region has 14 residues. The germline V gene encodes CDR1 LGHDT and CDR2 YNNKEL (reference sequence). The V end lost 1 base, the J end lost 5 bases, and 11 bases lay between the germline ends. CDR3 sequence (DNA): TGTGCCAGCAGCCAAGTACAGGGCTTTTATGGCTACACCTTC. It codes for CASSQVQGFYGYTF.

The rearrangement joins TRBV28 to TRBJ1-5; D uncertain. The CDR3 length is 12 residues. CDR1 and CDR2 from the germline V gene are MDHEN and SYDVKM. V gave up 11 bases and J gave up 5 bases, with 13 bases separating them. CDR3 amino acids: CAGSRAHQPQHF. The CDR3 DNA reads TGTGCCGGTTCAAGGGCCCATCAGCCCCAGCATTTT. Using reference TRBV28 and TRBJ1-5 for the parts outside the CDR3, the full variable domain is DVKVTQSSRYLVKRTGEKVFLECVQDMDHENMFWYRQDPGLGLRLIYFSYDVKMKEKGDIPEGYSVSREKKERFSLILESASTNQTSMYLCAGSRAHQPQHFGDGTRLSIL.

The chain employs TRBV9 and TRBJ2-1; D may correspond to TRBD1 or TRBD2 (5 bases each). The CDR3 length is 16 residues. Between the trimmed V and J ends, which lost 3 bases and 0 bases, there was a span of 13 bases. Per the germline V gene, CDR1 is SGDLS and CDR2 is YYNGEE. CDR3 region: CASSARDRNSYNEQFF. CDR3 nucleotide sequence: TGTGCCAGCAGCGCCCGGGACCGCAACTCCTACAATGAGCAGTTCTTC.